This T cell receptor beta chain was captured in a study of blood T cell repertoires in COVID-19. At the level of the study: Specimens from acute and convalescent COVID-19 originated in the United States, Italy and Spain. Nucleic acid was either cDNA or gDNA, and it came from T cells, B-cell-depleted T cells, or PBMCs.

Germline CDR1 reads KGHDR; CDR2 reads SFDVKD. This CDR3 is 13 amino acids long. V was shortened by 1 base and J by 8 bases, with 10 bases between the two germline ends. Original analysis: The assay estimated nucleated cells by amplifying reference gene primers. Repertoires were generated with immunoSEQ multiplex PCR, while TCRdb's copy carries only in-frame clones and drops some. V, J and clone size derive from that table, while D and trimming were established from the DNA sequence. Among some 170,000 clones listed, around 84% were seen once. Cohort assignment relied on participant-reported clinical history.

This receptor was taken from a man between 40 and 49 years old who had recovered from COVID-19. The sequenced sample consisted of PBMCs or T cells enriched from blood (not recorded which). The V call is TRBV24-1, the J call TRBJ1-2; no definite D call. CDR3 sequence: CATSDLRHEGYTF. The DNA for the CDR3 is TGTGCCACCAGTGATTTACGCCACGAGGGCTACACCTTC.